This T cell receptor (beta chain) was obtained from a study of cytomegalovirus exposure and HLA in healthy donors. PCR amplification relied on 60 Vbeta primers (plus 13 Jbeta primers). This table comes from immunoSEQ multiplex PCR, and its TCRdb copy is limited to in-frame clones, with some not included. The sample includes fewer than 85,000 clones, roughly four fifths seen only once; the top ten take roughly an eighth. General study findings and limits: A later analysis by the authors found several of the most significant clusters apparently linked to common viral pathogens. The sole available immune exposure information was CMV serostatus.

Whereas donors were nominally healthy upon sampling, unrecorded immune exposures were probable. The CDR3 spans 16 residues. A note on this clone: The antigen is not known.

The chain employs TRBV21-1 and TRBJ1-5; TRBD1 reflects the table's D call only, with no check against the DNA. TRBV21-1 is recorded as a pseudogene. The sequenced sample consisted of PBMCs. This sequence originates from a male donor in good health and CMV-seropositive. Here the CDR3 reads CASSTRIGTDPQPQHF. In DNA form, the CDR3 reads TGTGCCAGCAGCACGCGGATAGGGACAGATCCACAGCCCCAGCATTTT.